The 11 T cell receptor beta chains below come from one sample, sequenced in a study of T cell changes during pregnancy in multiple sclerosis. Sequencing used immunoSEQ multiplex PCR; TCRdb keeps in-frame clones, though not all of them. The table lists about 50,000 clones, approximately 92% of them singletons. The specimen comprised CD4+ T cells from peripheral blood mononuclear cells, sampled after pregnancy. Every receptor here comes from a female donor with multiple sclerosis, enrolled in a pregnancy study.

The J gene is TRBJ2-5, the V gene TRBV6-6; weak D call: TRBD1 (6 bases). The V gene lost 6 bases and the J gene lost 4 bases, with 9 bases spanning the gap. CDR1 is MNHNY, CDR2 SVGAGI, per germline (reference sequence). This CDR3 has 12 amino acids. The DNA for the CDR3 is TGTGCCAGCAGCAGGGGTGGAGAGACCCAGTACTTC. It translates to CASSRGGETQYF.

The chain has TRBV5-4 and TRBJ2-7, with TRBD1 identical over 10 bases. This CDR3 has 14 amino acids. Losses at the gene ends were 4 bases for V and 2 bases for J; bases not matched to a gene: 3. Per germline, CDR1 SGHNT and CDR2 YYREEE (reference sequence). CDR3 loop: CASSVTGGPYEQYF. Here the CDR3 DNA reads TGTGCCAGCAGCGTGACAGGGGGCCCCTACGAGCAGTACTTC.

This clone has just a few counts. The chain employs TRBV29-1 and TRBJ1-1; D is unresolved. Germline loops: CDR1 SQVTM, CDR2 ANQGSEA. The CDR3 is made up of 14 amino acids. The V end lost 0 bases, the J end lost 4 bases, and 12 bases lay between the germline ends. DNA for the CDR3: TGCAGCGTTGAAGATCGTATCGTCCTCACTGAAGCTTTCTTT. As protein: CSVEDRIVLTEAFF.

J is TRBJ2-5 and V is TRBV9; possibly TRBD1 for D (5 bases). The germline V and J ends were trimmed by 2 bases and 7 bases, with 12 bases remaining between them. This CDR3 has 13 residues. Germline assignment: CDR1 SGDLS and CDR2 YYNGEE. The CDR3 nucleotides are TGTGCCAGCAGCGTCGACAGTTTCGGGACCCAGTACTTC. Encoded protein: CASSVDSFGTQYF.

V usage is TRBV6-5 and J usage is TRBJ2-1; perhaps TRBD1 as D (5 bases). V lost 2 bases to trimming and J lost 8 bases, with 10 bases between them. CDR1 and CDR2 (germline): MNHEY, SVGAGI. The CDR3 has 13 residues. The CDR3 spells CASSYQKGYEQFF. The CDR3, as DNA: TGTGCCAGCAGTTACCAAAAGGGGTATGAGCAGTTCTTC.

The V and J genes are TRBV7-9 and TRBJ2-1; D uncertain. V was clipped by 5 bases and J by 2 bases, with 16 bases between them. Germline V gives CDR1 SEHNR, CDR2 FQNEAQ (reference sequence). The CDR3 has 16 amino acids. The CDR3 here is CASSPYGLGTYNEQFF. The DNA for the CDR3 is TGTGCCAGCAGCCCCTATGGTCTAGGCACCTACAATGAGCAGTTCTTC.

This sequence joins TRBV5-6 and TRBJ2-1; 9 bases line up with TRBD2. Trimming cost V 5 bases and J 0 bases; bases outside gene matches: 9. The CDR3 has 17 amino acids. Germline CDR1 reads SGHDT; CDR2 reads YYEEEE. This chain's CDR3 is CASRGGLAGRSYNEQFF. CDR3 coding DNA: TGTGCCAGCAGGGGGGGGCTAGCGGGACGCTCCTACAATGAGCAGTTCTTC.

The V call is TRBV5-1, the J call TRBJ2-1, with TRBD1 matching 10 bases. After removal of 4 bases from V and 7 bases from J, the junction contained 5 bases not matched to a gene. The CDR3 covers 14 residues. The germline CDR1 and CDR2 sequences are SGHRS and YFSETQ. The CDR3 spells CASSQDRGWNEQFF. The CDR3 DNA reads TGCGCCAGCAGCCAGGACAGGGGGTGGAATGAGCAGTTCTTC. Full variable domain (outside the CDR3, taken from reference TRBV5-1 and TRBJ2-1): KAGVTQTPRYLIKTRGQQVTLSCSPISGHRSVSWYQQTPGQGLQFLFEYFSETQRNKGNFPGRFSGRQFSNSRSEMNVSTLELGDSALYLCASSQDRGWNEQFFGPGTRLTVL.

The gene calls are TRBV9 and TRBJ2-7; D remains ambiguous. The CDR3 loop spans 14 amino acids. The V and J ends lost 4 bases and 0 bases respectively, with 11 bases between them. Per germline, CDR1 SGDLS and CDR2 YYNGEE. Here the CDR3 reads CASSLSPSSYEQYF. CDR3 nucleotide sequence: TGTGCCAGCAGCTTAAGTCCGAGCTCCTACGAGCAGTACTTC.

The rearrangement joins TRBV18 to TRBJ1-5; tentatively, D is TRBD1 (5 bases). The germline gives CDR1 KGHSH, CDR2 LQKENI. Trimming stripped 6 bases from V and 4 bases from J, with 19 bases between. This CDR3 is 16 amino acids long. CDR3 region: CASSPSKGHRNQPQHF. CDR3 sequence (DNA): TGTGCCAGCTCTCCAAGTAAGGGGCATCGGAATCAGCCCCAGCATTTT.

The genes are TRBV5-1 and TRBJ2-1; 8 positions agree with TRBD1. Germline V lookup: CDR1 SGHRS, CDR2 YFSETQ. The V segment lost 2 bases and the J segment 1 base; nucleotides outside the gene matches: 2. The CDR3 loop spans 15 amino acids. The CDR3 bases are TGCGCCAGCAGCTTACAGGGGGTATCCTACAATGAGCAGTTCTTC. It is translated as CASSLQGVSYNEQFF.